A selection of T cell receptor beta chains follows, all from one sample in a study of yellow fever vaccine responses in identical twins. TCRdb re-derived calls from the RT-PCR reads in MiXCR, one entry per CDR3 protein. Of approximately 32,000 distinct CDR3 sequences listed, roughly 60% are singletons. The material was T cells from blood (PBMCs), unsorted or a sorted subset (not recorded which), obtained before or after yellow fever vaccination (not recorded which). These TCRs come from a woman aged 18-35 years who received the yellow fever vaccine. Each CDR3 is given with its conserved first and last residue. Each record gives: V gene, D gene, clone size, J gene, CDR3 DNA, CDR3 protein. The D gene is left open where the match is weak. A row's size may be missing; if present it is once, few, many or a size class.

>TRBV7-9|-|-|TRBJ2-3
TGTGCCAGCAGCCCAAGCGGAGTTACGCAGTATTTT
CASSPSGVTQYF
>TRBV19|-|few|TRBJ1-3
TGTGCCAGTAGTATCGATTATAAGACCAACTCTGGAAACACCATATATTTT
CASSIDYKTNSGNTIYF
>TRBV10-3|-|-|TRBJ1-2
TGTGCCATCAGTTGGGGACAAGCTAACTATGGCTACACCTTC
CAISWGQANYGYTF
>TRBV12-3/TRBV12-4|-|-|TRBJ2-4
TGTGCCAGCAGCCCCGGCCTGGGGGCTCTGGGCATTCAGTACTTC
CASSPGLGALGIQYF
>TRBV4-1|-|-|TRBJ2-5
TGCGCCAGCAGCCAAGTTCTGGTACAAGAGACCCAGTACTTC
CASSQVLVQETQYF
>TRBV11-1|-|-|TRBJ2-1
TGTGCCAGCAGTGACGCGGAGCCCTCCTACAATGAGCAGTTCTTC
CASSDAEPSYNEQFF
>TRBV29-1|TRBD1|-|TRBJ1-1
TGCAGCGGCTCGGGACAGCACACTGAAGCTTTCTTT
CSGSGQHTEAFF
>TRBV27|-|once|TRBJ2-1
TGTGCCAGCAGTTTATTTGTGCAGCCCAATGAGCAGTTCTTC
CASSLFVQPNEQFF
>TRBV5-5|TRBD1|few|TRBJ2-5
TGTGCCAGCAGCTTGGTGCCAGGGGGCCTGGAGACCCAGTACTTC
CASSLVPGGLETQYF
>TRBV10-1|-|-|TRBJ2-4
TGCGCCAGCAGTGAGAGTACAGGGGGAGGGATTCAGTACTTC
CASSESTGGGIQYF
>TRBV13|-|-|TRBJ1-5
TGTGCCAGCAGCGTTGACAGGATAGGCAATCAGCCCCAGCATTTT
CASSVDRIGNQPQHF
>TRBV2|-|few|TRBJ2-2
TGTGCCAGCAGTGAAGCCCATGGAGGGGTCAACACCGGGGAGCTGTTTTTT
CASSEAHGGVNTGELFF
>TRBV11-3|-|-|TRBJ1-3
TGTGCCAGCAGCTTACCGGGGTCTGGAAACACCATATATTTT
CASSLPGSGNTIYF
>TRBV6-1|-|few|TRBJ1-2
TGTGCCAGCAGGGTCAGAGCTAACTATGGCTACACCTTC
CASRVRANYGYTF
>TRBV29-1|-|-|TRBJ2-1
TGCAGCGCCACTAGCTACAATGAGCAGTTCTTC
CSATSYNEQFF
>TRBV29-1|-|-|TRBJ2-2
TGCAGCGTTCAGGGCACCGGGGAGCTGTTTTTT
CSVQGTGELFF
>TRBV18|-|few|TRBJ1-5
TGTGCCAGCTCACCTTTTGGACGGAATAGCAATCAGCCCCAGCATTTT
CASSPFGRNSNQPQHF
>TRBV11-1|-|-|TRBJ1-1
TGTGCCAGCAGCCCCCCGGGTCGGCAGGACAATGAAGCTTTCTTT
CASSPPGRQDNEAFF
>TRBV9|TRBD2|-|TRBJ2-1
TGTGCCAGCAGCGCAGGAGGACTAGCGGTTCCCTACAATGAGCAGTTCTTC
CASSAGGLAVPYNEQFF
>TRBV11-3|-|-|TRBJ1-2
TGTGCCAGCAGCTTAGAAGTCGTAAGAAACTATGGCTACACCTTC
CASSLEVVRNYGYTF
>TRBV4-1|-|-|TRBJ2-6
TGCGCCAGCAGCCCCTTCCGCGGGGCCAACGTCCTGACTTTC
CASSPFRGANVLTF
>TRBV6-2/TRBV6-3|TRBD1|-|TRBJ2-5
TGTGCCAGCAGTTACGGTTACAGGGGCGCCGGTGGAGAGACCCAGTACTTC
CASSYGYRGAGGETQYF
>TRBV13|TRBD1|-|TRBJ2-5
TGTGCCAGCAGAGCTAGACAGGGACAAGAGACCCAGTACTTC
CASRARQGQETQYF
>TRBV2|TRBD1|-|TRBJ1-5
TGTGCCAGCAGAAACGGACAGGGCAGTAGCAATCAGCCCCAGCATTTT
CASRNGQGSSNQPQHF
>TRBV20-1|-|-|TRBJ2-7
TGCAGTGCTAGACCCCCGGGGTCCTTTCTCTACGAGCAGTACTTC
CSARPPGSFLYEQYF
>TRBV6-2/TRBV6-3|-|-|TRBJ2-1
TGTGCCAGCAGTTACGTCCTGGGGGCCTACAATGAGCAGTTCTTC
CASSYVLGAYNEQFF
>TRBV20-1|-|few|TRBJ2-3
TGCAGTGCAGGACCAACAGGGCCAGATACGCAGTATTTT
CSAGPTGPDTQYF
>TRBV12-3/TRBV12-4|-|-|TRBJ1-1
TGTGCCAGCAAATCGGGACACTCGAACACTGAAGCTTTCTTT
CASKSGHSNTEAFF
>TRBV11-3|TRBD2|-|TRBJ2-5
TGTGCCAGCAGCTTGGCGGGAGGGTTCCAAGAGACCCAGTACTTC
CASSLAGGFQETQYF
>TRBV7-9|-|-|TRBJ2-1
TGTGCCAGAGGGGGTGGGGGAGATGAGCAGTTCTTC
CARGGGGDEQFF
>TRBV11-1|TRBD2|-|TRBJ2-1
TGTGCCAGCAGCTTAGACGGGGGGTACAATGAGCAGTTCTTC
CASSLDGGYNEQFF
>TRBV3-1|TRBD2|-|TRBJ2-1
TGTGCCAGCAGCCGTTTCGGACTAGAAATTGACGATGAGCAGTTCTTC
CASSRFGLEIDDEQFF
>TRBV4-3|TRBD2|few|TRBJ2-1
TGCGCCAGCAGCCAATTTCTAGCGGGGTACAATGAGCAGTTCTTC
CASSQFLAGYNEQFF
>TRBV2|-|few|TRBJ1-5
TGTGCCAGCAGTGAAGTGACAGATATCAGGAAGCCCCAGCATTTT
CASSEVTDIRKPQHF
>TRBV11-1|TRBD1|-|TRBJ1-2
TGTGCCAGCAGCTTAACCACAGGGGACGCCTATGGCTACACCTTC
CASSLTTGDAYGYTF
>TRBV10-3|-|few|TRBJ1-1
TGTGCCATCAGTGAGTCGTTGAAGAACACTGAAGCTTTCTTT
CAISESLKNTEAFF
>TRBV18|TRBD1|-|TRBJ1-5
TGTGCCAGCTCGGGACAGGTGGGTAATCAGCCCCAGCATTTT
CASSGQVGNQPQHF
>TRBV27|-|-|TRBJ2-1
TGTGCCAGCAGTGTTAGCCCAGCCGACGACAATGAGCAGTTCTTC
CASSVSPADDNEQFF
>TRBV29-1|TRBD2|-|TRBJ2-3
TGCAGCGTTGGGGCGGGAGGGCCCACAGATACGCAGTATTTT
CSVGAGGPTDTQYF
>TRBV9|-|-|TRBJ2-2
TGTGCCAGCAAGGTGGAGGACCGTGGCACCGGGGAGCTGTTTTTT
CASKVEDRGTGELFF
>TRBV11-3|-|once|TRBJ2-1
TGTGCCAGCAACCTTTTCGCGACTACCATCAATGAGCAGTTCTTC
CASNLFATTINEQFF
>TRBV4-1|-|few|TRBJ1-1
TGCGCCAGCAGCCGGCAGGGTTACACTGAAGCTTTCTTT
CASSRQGYTEAFF
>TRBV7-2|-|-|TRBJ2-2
TGTGCCAGCAGCCATGACTTGGGGGAGCTGTTTTTT
CASSHDLGELFF
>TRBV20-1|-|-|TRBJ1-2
TGCAGTGCTAGTAAGGAGGGTACGTCTGGCTACACCTTC
CSASKEGTSGYTF
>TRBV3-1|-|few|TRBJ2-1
TGTGCCAGCAGCCATGAAGCGGGTTATTACAATGAGCAGTTCTTC
CASSHEAGYYNEQFF
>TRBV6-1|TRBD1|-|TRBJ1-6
TGTGCCAGCAGTACTACCGCGGCCGGACAGGGGATTAATTCACCCCTCCACTTT
CASSTTAAGQGINSPLHF
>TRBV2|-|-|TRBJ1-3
TGTGCCAGCAGTGTTGGTGGAAACACCATATATTTT
CASSVGGNTIYF
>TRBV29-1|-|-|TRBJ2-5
TGCAGCGAGGGCCAACAGACCCAGTACTTC
CSEGQQTQYF
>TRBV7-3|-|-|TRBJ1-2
TGTGCCAGCAGCTTATCCTCAAGCCGCTATGGCTACACCTTC
CASSLSSSRYGYTF
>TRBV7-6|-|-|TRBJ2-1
TGTGCCAGCAGCCCCCGTTCGGTCAATGAGCAGTTCTTC
CASSPRSVNEQFF
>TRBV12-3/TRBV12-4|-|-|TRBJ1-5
TGTGCCAGCAGATTGACAGGAGGTCAGCCCCAGCATTTT
CASRLTGGQPQHF
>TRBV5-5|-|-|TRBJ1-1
TGTGCCAGCAGCTTGGTCTGGGGCTCGGGGTTGAACACTGAAGCTTTCTTT
CASSLVWGSGLNTEAFF
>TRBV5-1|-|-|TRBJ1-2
TGCGCCAGCAGCTTGGACAGCCCTAACTATGGTTACACCTTC
CASSLDSPNYGYTF
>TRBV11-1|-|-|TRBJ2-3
TGTGCCAGCAGCGCCACTAACACAGATACGCAGTATTTT
CASSATNTDTQYF
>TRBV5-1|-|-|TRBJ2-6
TGCGCCAGCAGCTTCGGCGGGGCCGGGGCCAACGTCCTGACTTTC
CASSFGGAGANVLTF
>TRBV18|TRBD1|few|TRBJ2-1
TGTGCCAGCTCGCGTGGGACAGGGGGTAGAGATGAGCAGTTCTTC
CASSRGTGGRDEQFF
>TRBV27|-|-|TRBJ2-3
TGTGCCAGCAGTTTCAGTGCAAAACCGGGAGATACGCAGTATTTT
CASSFSAKPGDTQYF
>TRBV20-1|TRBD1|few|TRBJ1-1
TGCAGTGCTAGACCGCCGACAGGGGGGATCACTGAAGCTTTCTTT
CSARPPTGGITEAFF
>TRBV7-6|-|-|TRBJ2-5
TGTGCCAGCAGCCCTAGCACGTACCAAGAGACCCAGTACTTC
CASSPSTYQETQYF
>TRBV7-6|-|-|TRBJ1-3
TGTGCCAGCAGCTTAGGAGGGGCGAGCTCTGGAAACACCATATATTTT
CASSLGGASSGNTIYF